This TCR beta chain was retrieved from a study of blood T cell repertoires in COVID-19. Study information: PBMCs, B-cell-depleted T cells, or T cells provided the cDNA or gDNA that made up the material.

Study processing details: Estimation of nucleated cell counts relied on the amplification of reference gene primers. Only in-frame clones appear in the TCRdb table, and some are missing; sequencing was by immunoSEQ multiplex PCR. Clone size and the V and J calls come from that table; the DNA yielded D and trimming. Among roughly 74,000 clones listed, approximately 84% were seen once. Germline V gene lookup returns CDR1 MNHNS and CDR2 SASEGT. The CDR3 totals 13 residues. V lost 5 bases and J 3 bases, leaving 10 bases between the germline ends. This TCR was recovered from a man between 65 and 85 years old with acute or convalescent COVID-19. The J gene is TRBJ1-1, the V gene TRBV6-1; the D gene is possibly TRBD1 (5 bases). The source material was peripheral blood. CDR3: CASSSTGYTEAFF. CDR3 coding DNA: TGTGCCAGCAGTTCCACAGGTTACACTGAAGCTTTCTTT.